This T cell receptor beta chain was captured by sequencing in a study of technical replicates of blood from several donors. Generated by immunoSEQ multiplex PCR, the TCRdb table keeps only in-frame clones and is missing some. The table lists approximately 82,000 clones, 85% to 95% of them singletons. From germline, CDR1 is SGDLS and CDR2 YYNGEE. V was clipped by 0 bases and J by 6 bases, with 15 bases between them. This CDR3 comprises 15 residues. Sequencing input: T cells isolated from PBMCs. The sequence was obtained from a human donor in good health. This chain joins TRBV9 and TRBJ1-2; the D gene is possibly TRBD1 (6 bases). This chain's CDR3 is CASSVEWQGLDGYTF. The CDR3 DNA follows: TGTGCCAGCAGCGTAGAGTGGCAGGGGTTGGATGGCTACACCTTC.